In its sample, the clone carrying this TCR beta chain was seen a few times. TCRdb reanalysed the 5' RACE reads using MiXCR and keeps one entry per CDR3 protein. Here the sample spans 45,000 to 60,000 distinct CDR3 sequences, over 12% being singletons. Germline CDR1 reads SNHLY; CDR2 reads FYNNEI. The CDR3 is 11 residues long. Between the trimmed V and J ends, which lost 1 base and 8 bases, there was a span of 2 bases. This sample is part of a study of T cells of healthy individuals. This sequence was found in a human donor in good health. This chain connects TRBV2 to TRBJ2-2, with no clear D. CDR3 DNA sequence: TGTGCCAGCAGTGAAGGAGGGGAGCTGTTTTTT. This gives the protein CASSEGGELFF.